These T cell receptor beta chains were read from a single sample in a study of spatial heterogeneity in lung cancer. TCRdb called the 5' RACE reads again in MiXCR, with one record for every CDR3 protein. The sample includes 20,000 to 25,000 distinct CDR3 sequences, 8% to 10% seen only once; the top ten take roughly 8.2%. The specimen was lung tumor tissue, collected at surgery. Receptors originate from a male donor with early-stage non-small cell lung cancer. Both conserved end residues are part of each CDR3. Fields, in order: CDR3 length, clone size, D gene, V gene, J gene, CDR3 DNA, CDR3 protein. D genes are given only for firm matches. Part of the rows lack a size; the others show once, few, many or a class for expanded clones.

cdr3_length: 13; clone_size: .; d_call: TRBD1; v_call: TRBV5-1; j_call: TRBJ2-5; cdr3_nt: TGCGCCAGCAGCCGACAGGGTCAAGAGACCCAGTACTTC; cdr3_aa: CASSRQGQETQYF
cdr3_length: 13; clone_size: many; d_call: .; v_call: TRBV28; j_call: TRBJ2-7; cdr3_nt: TGTGCCAGCAGTTTAGTGGTTCCGGGAGAGCAGTACTTC; cdr3_aa: CASSLVVPGEQYF
cdr3_length: 13; clone_size: many; d_call: .; v_call: TRBV20-1; j_call: TRBJ2-2; cdr3_nt: TGCAGTGCTAGACTCATGGGGTCTGGGGAGCTGTTTTTT; cdr3_aa: CSARLMGSGELFF
cdr3_length: 14; clone_size: .; d_call: TRBD1; v_call: TRBV5-1; j_call: TRBJ2-5; cdr3_nt: TGCGCCAGCAGCCAAGGACAGGGACAAGAGACCCAGTACTTC; cdr3_aa: CASSQGQGQETQYF
cdr3_length: 14; clone_size: few; d_call: TRBD1; v_call: TRBV11-1; j_call: TRBJ2-3; cdr3_nt: TGTGCCAGCACCGTAGACAGGGGCACAGATACGCAGTATTTT; cdr3_aa: CASTVDRGTDTQYF
cdr3_length: 13; clone_size: .; d_call: .; v_call: TRBV4-2; j_call: TRBJ1-1; cdr3_nt: TGTGCCAGCAGGCTACAGGGATACACTGAAGCTTTCTTT; cdr3_aa: CASRLQGYTEAFF
cdr3_length: 14; clone_size: .; d_call: .; v_call: TRBV4-1; j_call: TRBJ2-2; cdr3_nt: TGCGCCAGCAGCCTGACCGGGACCACCGGGGAGCTGTTTTTT; cdr3_aa: CASSLTGTTGELFF
cdr3_length: 14; clone_size: many; d_call: .; v_call: TRBV7-2; j_call: TRBJ1-1; cdr3_nt: TGTGCCAGCAGCCCGGGACAAGTGAACACTGAAGCTTTCTTT; cdr3_aa: CASSPGQVNTEAFF
cdr3_length: 13; clone_size: many; d_call: .; v_call: TRBV5-1; j_call: TRBJ1-1; cdr3_nt: TGCGCCAGCAGCTCGGACGGCAGGTTTGAAGCTTTCTTT; cdr3_aa: CASSSDGRFEAFF
cdr3_length: 13; clone_size: many; d_call: .; v_call: TRBV2; j_call: TRBJ2-6; cdr3_nt: TGTGCCGGAACGGGGAGTGGGGCCAACGTCCTGACTTTC; cdr3_aa: CAGTGSGANVLTF
cdr3_length: 14; clone_size: .; d_call: .; v_call: TRBV5-1; j_call: TRBJ2-2; cdr3_nt: TGCGCCAGCAGCTTTGGTATGGAAACCGGGAAGCTGTTTTTT; cdr3_aa: CASSFGMETGKLFF
cdr3_length: 12; clone_size: many; d_call: .; v_call: TRBV20-1; j_call: TRBJ1-2; cdr3_nt: TGCAGTGCTAGAGGATCCTCCTACGGCTACACCTTC; cdr3_aa: CSARGSSYGYTF
cdr3_length: 16; clone_size: many; d_call: .; v_call: TRBV20-1; j_call: TRBJ1-3; cdr3_nt: TGCAGTGCTAGAGATCTCATCAGTATCTCTGGAAACACCATATATTTT; cdr3_aa: CSARDLISISGNTIYF
cdr3_length: 14; clone_size: many; d_call: TRBD2; v_call: TRBV20-1; j_call: TRBJ2-1; cdr3_nt: TGCAGTGCTTCACTAGCGGGGGGATACAATGAGCAGTTCTTC; cdr3_aa: CSASLAGGYNEQFF
cdr3_length: 15; clone_size: .; d_call: .; v_call: TRBV7-8; j_call: TRBJ2-5; cdr3_nt: TGTGCCAGCAGCTTTGACAGACTATCCCAAGAGACCCAGTACTTC; cdr3_aa: CASSFDRLSQETQYF
cdr3_length: 13; clone_size: many; d_call: .; v_call: TRBV9; j_call: TRBJ1-1; cdr3_nt: TGTGCCAGCAGCGCCGCCGAGAACACTGAAGCTTTCTTT; cdr3_aa: CASSAAENTEAFF
cdr3_length: 14; clone_size: .; d_call: .; v_call: TRBV28; j_call: TRBJ2-7; cdr3_nt: TGTGCCAGCACCCTAGCAGATAGGGGGGGGGTGCAGTACTTC; cdr3_aa: CASTLADRGGVQYF
cdr3_length: 13; clone_size: many; d_call: .; v_call: TRBV20-1; j_call: TRBJ1-5; cdr3_nt: TGCAGTGCTACCCCAAAGAGAGTCGGGCCCCAGCATTTT; cdr3_aa: CSATPKRVGPQHF
cdr3_length: 15; clone_size: once; d_call: TRBD1; v_call: TRBV6-4; j_call: TRBJ2-1; cdr3_nt: TGTGCCAGCAGTGAGGCAGGGGGCTCCTACAATGAGCAGTTCTTC; cdr3_aa: CASSEAGGSYNEQFF
cdr3_length: 12; clone_size: many; d_call: .; v_call: TRBV12-3/TRBV12-4; j_call: TRBJ2-7; cdr3_nt: TGTGCCAGCAGAGGCAGTGCCTACGAGCAGTACTTC; cdr3_aa: CASRGSAYEQYF
cdr3_length: 14; clone_size: many; d_call: TRBD2; v_call: TRBV7-2; j_call: TRBJ2-7; cdr3_nt: TGTGCCAGCAGCTCCGGACTAGCGGTTTACGAGCAGTACTTC; cdr3_aa: CASSSGLAVYEQYF
cdr3_length: 13; clone_size: few; d_call: .; v_call: TRBV12-3/TRBV12-4; j_call: TRBJ1-2; cdr3_nt: TGTGCCAGCAGTTTAAACAGGGCGGCTGGCTACACCTTC; cdr3_aa: CASSLNRAAGYTF
cdr3_length: 15; clone_size: many; d_call: .; v_call: TRBV6-1; j_call: TRBJ2-1; cdr3_nt: TGTGCCAGCAGTATACAGGAGGGGGGTTACAATGAGCAGTTCTTC; cdr3_aa: CASSIQEGGYNEQFF
cdr3_length: 13; clone_size: many; d_call: TRBD2; v_call: TRBV5-1; j_call: TRBJ2-1; cdr3_nt: TGCGCCAGCGGGGGGAGGGCCTACAATGAGCAGTTCTTC; cdr3_aa: CASGGRAYNEQFF